The rows below give T cell receptor beta chains drawn from one sample of a study of cytomegalovirus exposure and HLA in healthy donors. The protocol was immunoSEQ multiplex PCR, while the TCRdb copy is restricted to in-frame clones and leaves out a portion. The table has fewer than 200,000 clones, approximately 79% seen once. Sequenced: PBMCs. Every receptor here comes from a man aged 35-49 years in good health and CMV-seropositive. Both conserved end residues are part of each CDR3. The order of the fields is J gene, CDR3 length, clone size, D gene, V gene, CDR3 protein, CDR3 DNA. A D gene is named only where the DNA matches it firmly. For some rows the clone size is stated as once, few or many, or as a class when expanded; others skip it.

j_call: TRBJ2-7
cdr3_length: 14
clone_size: .
d_call: .
v_call: TRBV6-5
cdr3_aa: CASSYSEQSREQYF
cdr3_nt: TGTGCCAGCAGTTACTCGGAGCAGAGCCGCGAGCAGTACTTC

j_call: TRBJ2-2
cdr3_length: 13
clone_size: .
d_call: TRBD2
v_call: TRBV2
cdr3_aa: CASTGLAAGELFF
cdr3_nt: TGTGCCAGCACCGGACTAGCCGCCGGGGAGCTGTTTTTT

j_call: TRBJ1-1
cdr3_length: 12
clone_size: .
d_call: .
v_call: TRBV6-7
cdr3_aa: CAPLEGPHEAFF
cdr3_nt: TGTGCCCCTCTGGAGGGTCCTCACGAAGCTTTCTTT

j_call: TRBJ2-1
cdr3_length: 14
clone_size: .
d_call: TRBD1
v_call: TRBV30
cdr3_aa: CAWSAGQGFNEQFF
cdr3_nt: TGTGCCTGGAGTGCGGGACAGGGGTTCAATGAGCAGTTCTTC

j_call: TRBJ2-3
cdr3_length: 15
clone_size: .
d_call: TRBD2
v_call: TRBV4-2
cdr3_aa: CASSPSGGHTDTQYF
cdr3_nt: TGTGCCAGCAGCCCTAGCGGGGGGCACACAGATACGCAGTATTTT

j_call: TRBJ2-7
cdr3_length: 13
clone_size: .
d_call: .
v_call: TRBV27
cdr3_aa: CASSPSGTYEQYF
cdr3_nt: TGTGCCAGCAGTCCAAGCGGCACCTACGAGCAGTACTTC

j_call: TRBJ2-1
cdr3_length: 17
clone_size: .
d_call: TRBD2
v_call: TRBV4-3
cdr3_aa: CASSQVGGLAGYNEQFF
cdr3_nt: TGCGCCAGCAGCCAAGTAGGAGGACTAGCGGGGTACAATGAGCAGTTCTTC

j_call: TRBJ1-5
cdr3_length: 13
clone_size: .
d_call: TRBD1
v_call: TRBV7-2
cdr3_aa: CASSFDRDQPQHF
cdr3_nt: TGTGCCAGCAGCTTCGACAGGGATCAGCCCCAGCATTTT

j_call: TRBJ2-1
cdr3_length: 15
clone_size: .
d_call: .
v_call: TRBV10-2
cdr3_aa: CASSLSLGGYNEQFF
cdr3_nt: TGCGCCAGCAGTCTTAGCCTCGGGGGCTACAATGAGCAGTTCTTC

j_call: TRBJ1-6
cdr3_length: 13
clone_size: .
d_call: .
v_call: TRBV6-6
cdr3_aa: CASSFRYNSPLHF
cdr3_nt: TGTGCCAGCAGTTTCCGTTATAATTCACCCCTCCACTTT

j_call: TRBJ2-1
cdr3_length: 16
clone_size: .
d_call: TRBD2
v_call: TRBV4-1
cdr3_aa: CASSPTTSGGSSEQFF
cdr3_nt: TGCGCCAGCAGCCCCACGACTAGCGGGGGGTCGAGTGAGCAGTTCTTC

j_call: TRBJ2-5
cdr3_length: 14
clone_size: .
d_call: TRBD1
v_call: TRBV19
cdr3_aa: CATRPTGGAETQYF
cdr3_nt: TGTGCCACCAGACCCACAGGGGGCGCGGAGACCCAGTACTTC

j_call: TRBJ1-4
cdr3_length: 15
clone_size: .
d_call: TRBD1
v_call: TRBV7-6
cdr3_aa: CASRGTGEGLGKLFF
cdr3_nt: TGTGCCAGCAGAGGTACAGGGGAAGGTCTAGGAAAACTGTTTTTT

j_call: TRBJ2-2
cdr3_length: 16
clone_size: .
d_call: TRBD1
v_call: TRBV6-4
cdr3_aa: CASSVGQGSNTGELFF
cdr3_nt: TGTGCCAGCAGTGTAGGACAGGGGAGCAACACCGGGGAGCTGTTTTTT

j_call: TRBJ1-5
cdr3_length: 16
clone_size: .
d_call: TRBD1
v_call: TRBV5-3
cdr3_aa: CARSQRTGSRGRPQHF
cdr3_nt: TGTGCCAGAAGCCAAAGGACAGGGTCGAGGGGTCGGCCCCAGCATTTT

j_call: TRBJ1-2
cdr3_length: 15
clone_size: .
d_call: TRBD1
v_call: TRBV15
cdr3_aa: CATSTGRQGAKGYTF
cdr3_nt: TGTGCCACCAGCACCGGCCGACAGGGGGCGAAAGGCTACACCTTC

j_call: TRBJ1-5
cdr3_length: 16
clone_size: .
d_call: .
v_call: TRBV6-5
cdr3_aa: CASSYQGPYSNQPQHF
cdr3_nt: TGTGCCAGCAGTTACCAGGGCCCCTATAGCAATCAGCCCCAGCATTTT

j_call: TRBJ1-1
cdr3_length: 16
clone_size: .
d_call: .
v_call: TRBV7-2
cdr3_aa: CASSRGGAKRHTEAFF
cdr3_nt: TGTGCCAGCAGCCGTGGTGGGGCAAAGAGACACACTGAAGCTTTCTTT

j_call: TRBJ2-7
cdr3_length: 16
clone_size: .
d_call: TRBD2
v_call: TRBV7-8
cdr3_aa: CASSLPTSGGFYEQYF
cdr3_nt: TGTGCCAGCAGCCTCCCGACTAGCGGGGGATTCTACGAGCAGTACTTC

j_call: TRBJ2-1
cdr3_length: 14
clone_size: .
d_call: .
v_call: TRBV11-2
cdr3_aa: CASSFETPGYEQFF
cdr3_nt: TGTGCCAGCAGCTTCGAAACGCCGGGATATGAGCAGTTCTTC

j_call: TRBJ1-6
cdr3_length: 19
clone_size: .
d_call: .
v_call: TRBV18
cdr3_aa: CASSPVPPGASSYNSPLHF
cdr3_nt: TGTGCCAGCTCGCCCGTCCCACCAGGGGCTAGCTCCTATAATTCACCCCTCCACTTT

j_call: TRBJ2-3
cdr3_length: 14
clone_size: few
d_call: .
v_call: TRBV29-1
cdr3_aa: CSVQPRGSTDTQYF
cdr3_nt: TGCAGCGTTCAACCCAGGGGAAGCACAGATACGCAGTATTTT

j_call: TRBJ2-1
cdr3_length: 13
clone_size: .
d_call: TRBD2
v_call: TRBV29-1
cdr3_aa: CSLLAGSRNEQFF
cdr3_nt: TGCAGCCTCCTAGCGGGGAGTAGGAATGAGCAGTTCTTC

j_call: TRBJ1-2
cdr3_length: 15
clone_size: .
d_call: .
v_call: TRBV7-2
cdr3_aa: CASSFRRGFDNGYTF
cdr3_nt: TGTGCCAGCAGCTTTCGAAGAGGATTCGATAATGGCTACACCTTC

j_call: TRBJ2-3
cdr3_length: 16
clone_size: .
d_call: TRBD2
v_call: TRBV11-2
cdr3_aa: CASRISSGGASNTQYF
cdr3_nt: TGTGCCAGCAGAATCTCTAGCGGGGGGGCATCTAATACGCAGTATTTT

j_call: TRBJ1-2
cdr3_length: 14
clone_size: few
d_call: .
v_call: TRBV11-2
cdr3_aa: CASSPLSLNYGYTF
cdr3_nt: TGTGCCAGCAGCCCCCTCAGTCTTAACTATGGCTACACCTTC

j_call: TRBJ1-1
cdr3_length: 15
clone_size: few
d_call: TRBD1
v_call: TRBV12-5
cdr3_aa: CASATRGQGGTEAFF
cdr3_nt: TGTGCTAGTGCCACACGGGGACAGGGGGGAACTGAAGCTTTCTTT

j_call: TRBJ1-4
cdr3_length: 14
clone_size: .
d_call: TRBD1
v_call: TRBV5-6
cdr3_aa: CASSLQGAGEKLFF
cdr3_nt: TGTGCCAGCAGCTTACAGGGGGCGGGTGAAAAACTGTTTTTT

j_call: TRBJ2-5
cdr3_length: 13
clone_size: .
d_call: .
v_call: TRBV7-8
cdr3_aa: CASSWEVRETQYF
cdr3_nt: TGTGCCAGCAGCTGGGAGGTACGGGAGACCCAGTACTTC

j_call: TRBJ2-2
cdr3_length: 14
clone_size: .
d_call: .
v_call: TRBV19
cdr3_aa: CASSILGGTGELFF
cdr3_nt: TGTGCCAGTAGTATTTTGGGGGGCACCGGGGAGCTGTTTTTT

j_call: TRBJ2-5
cdr3_length: 15
clone_size: few
d_call: .
v_call: TRBV4-3
cdr3_aa: CASSPRLGFQETQYF
cdr3_nt: TGCGCCAGCAGCCCCCGCCTGGGCTTCCAAGAGACCCAGTACTTC

j_call: TRBJ2-7
cdr3_length: 16
clone_size: .
d_call: TRBD2
v_call: TRBV4-3
cdr3_aa: CASSHRRSGGTYEQYF
cdr3_nt: TGCGCCAGCAGCCACCGCCGCAGCGGGGGAACCTACGAGCAGTACTTC

j_call: TRBJ1-3
cdr3_length: 14
clone_size: .
d_call: .
v_call: TRBV7-8
cdr3_aa: CASSRRGVGNTIYF
cdr3_nt: TGTGCCAGCAGCCGACGGGGGGTCGGAAACACCATATATTTT

j_call: TRBJ1-3
cdr3_length: 16
clone_size: few
d_call: .
v_call: TRBV9
cdr3_aa: CASSPLDSFSGNTIYF
cdr3_nt: TGTGCCAGCAGCCCACTGGACAGCTTCTCTGGAAACACCATATATTTT

j_call: TRBJ2-1
cdr3_length: 15
clone_size: .
d_call: .
v_call: TRBV27
cdr3_aa: CASSLAGQTYNEQFF
cdr3_nt: TGTGCCAGCAGTTTAGCAGGGCAGACCTACAATGAGCAGTTCTTC

j_call: TRBJ2-7
cdr3_length: 16
clone_size: .
d_call: TRBD1
v_call: TRBV7-3
cdr3_aa: CASSSGTGPFHYEQYF
cdr3_nt: TGTGCCAGCAGCTCAGGGACAGGACCTTTCCACTACGAGCAGTACTTC

j_call: TRBJ2-7
cdr3_length: 14
clone_size: .
d_call: TRBD1
v_call: TRBV2
cdr3_aa: CASSTGTLVYEQYF
cdr3_nt: TGTGCCAGCTCGACAGGGACCTTAGTCTATGAGCAGTACTTC

j_call: TRBJ2-1
cdr3_length: 15
clone_size: .
d_call: .
v_call: TRBV19
cdr3_aa: CASSIQSRVGGEQFF
cdr3_nt: TGTGCCAGTAGTATTCAGTCTCGAGTAGGGGGTGAGCAGTTCTTC

j_call: TRBJ2-1
cdr3_length: 18
clone_size: .
d_call: .
v_call: TRBV11-1
cdr3_aa: CASSLEGWGGESYNEQFF
cdr3_nt: TGTGCCAGCAGCTTAGAAGGGTGGGGCGGGGAGTCCTACAATGAGCAGTTCTTC

j_call: TRBJ1-2
cdr3_length: 15
clone_size: .
d_call: .
v_call: TRBV25-1
cdr3_aa: CASSPHPTALYGYTF
cdr3_nt: TGTGCCAGCAGTCCCCACCCCACAGCCCTCTATGGCTACACCTTC

j_call: TRBJ1-5
cdr3_length: 14
clone_size: .
d_call: TRBD1
v_call: TRBV5-1
cdr3_aa: CASRPSGGEQPQHF
cdr3_nt: TGCGCCAGCCGTCCCTCAGGGGGCGAACAGCCCCAGCATTTT

j_call: TRBJ1-1
cdr3_length: 14
clone_size: once
d_call: .
v_call: TRBV2
cdr3_aa: CASSVDNLNTEAFF
cdr3_nt: TGTGCCAGCAGTGTCGACAATTTGAACACTGAAGCTTTCTTT

j_call: TRBJ2-7
cdr3_length: 16
clone_size: .
d_call: .
v_call: TRBV7-2
cdr3_aa: CASSLGGGQSSYEQYF
cdr3_nt: TGTGCCAGCAGCTTAGGAGGGGGTCAGAGCTCCTACGAGCAGTACTTC

j_call: TRBJ1-5
cdr3_length: 14
clone_size: .
d_call: TRBD1
v_call: TRBV10-3
cdr3_aa: CATRDRETNQPQHF
cdr3_nt: TGTGCCACCAGAGACAGGGAGACTAATCAGCCCCAGCATTTT

j_call: TRBJ1-5
cdr3_length: 13
clone_size: .
d_call: .
v_call: TRBV12-5
cdr3_aa: CASTGLMNQPQHF
cdr3_nt: TGTGCTAGTACAGGGTTGATGAATCAGCCCCAGCATTTT

j_call: TRBJ1-3
cdr3_length: 15
clone_size: .
d_call: .
v_call: TRBV5-1
cdr3_aa: CASRRQAEAGNTIYF
cdr3_nt: TGCGCCAGCAGGCGACAGGCGGAGGCTGGAAACACCATATATTTT

j_call: TRBJ2-7
cdr3_length: 12
clone_size: .
d_call: .
v_call: TRBV5-1
cdr3_aa: CASSSTSYEQYF
cdr3_nt: TGCGCCAGCAGCTCGACATCCTACGAGCAGTACTTC

j_call: TRBJ2-7
cdr3_length: 15
clone_size: .
d_call: .
v_call: TRBV18
cdr3_aa: CASSLKAGQSYEQYF
cdr3_nt: TGTGCCAGCTCGTTGAAGGCTGGACAGAGCTACGAGCAGTACTTC

j_call: TRBJ2-7
cdr3_length: 13
clone_size: .
d_call: TRBD1
v_call: TRBV11-2
cdr3_aa: CASSLGGGDEQYF
cdr3_nt: TGTGCCAGCAGCTTAGGAGGGGGCGATGAGCAGTACTTC

j_call: TRBJ1-2
cdr3_length: 15
clone_size: .
d_call: TRBD1
v_call: TRBV27
cdr3_aa: CASSLSGTGRVVYTF
cdr3_nt: TGTGCCAGCAGTTTATCAGGGACAGGGCGTGTGGTCTACACCTTC

j_call: TRBJ2-7
cdr3_length: 11
clone_size: .
d_call: .
v_call: TRBV20-1
cdr3_aa: CSAPMSYEQYF
cdr3_nt: TGCAGTGCCCCCATGTCCTACGAGCAGTACTTC